The clone carrying this T cell receptor (beta chain) was counted ten times or more. Its antigen is still unknown. The sample comes from a study of T cells after yellow fever vaccination. The study's findings and limits: A weaker but faster secondary response was observed, peaking on day 5 versus 15.

The CDR3 contains 19 residues. The germline CDR1 and CDR2 sequences are MDHEN and SYDVKM. Trimming shortened V by 3 bases and J by 0 bases, and 21 bases separated the two germline ends. Each CDR3 protein gets one entry after TCRdb re-called the 5' RACE reads with MiXCR. The table records 250,000 to 400,000 distinct CDR3 sequences, roughly 3.9% of them present only once. Sequencing was performed on PBMCs, taken 5 days after the yellow fever booster vaccination. This receptor was obtained from a man aged 18-30 years who received the YFV17D yellow fever vaccine. This sequence joins TRBV28 and TRBJ1-3; TRBD1 might be the D (5 bases). The DNA of the CDR3 is TGTGCCAGCAGTTTTGTAGGGACGTGGGAAAGAACCTCTGGAAACACCATATATTTT. Protein sequence: CASSFVGTWERTSGNTIYF.